This TCR beta chain is drawn from a study of OX40 agonist ivuxolimab in advanced cancers. This clone was recorded once. Assay: immunoSEQ multiplex PCR; the TCRdb copy retains only in-frame clones and omits some. The sample has roughly 75,000 clones, under 95% seen once; the top ten hold about 0.35%. Trimming pared 1 base from V and 0 bases from J, leaving 13 bases between. The CDR3 totals 16 residues. Germline assignment: CDR1 SGHTA and CDR2 FQGNSA. The sequences come from CD4+ or CD8+ T cells sorted from blood, collected in a trial of the OX40 agonist ivuxolimab. The rearrangement joins TRBV7-2 to TRBJ2-7; D is ambiguous. This receptor was obtained from an adult with an advanced solid tumor such as melanoma, head and neck, liver or kidney cancer. The CDR3 is CASSLGARTSSYEQYF. As DNA, the CDR3 is TGTGCCAGCAGCTTAGGAGCCAGGACGAGCTCCTACGAGCAGTACTTC.